The 7 T cell receptor beta chains below come from one sample, sequenced in a study of blood T cell repertoires in COVID-19. The assay was immunoSEQ multiplex PCR, and TCRdb's table has in-frame clones only and misses some. Among some 120,000 clones listed, about 79% were seen once. The material sequenced was peripheral blood. These receptors all stem from a man in his forties or fifties with active or convalescent COVID-19.

CDR3 loop: CASSFTLAGGSWPTEAFF. Written as DNA, the CDR3 is TGTGCCAGCAGCTTCACACTTGCAGGGGGCAGCTGGCCCACTGAAGCTTTCTTT. This chain links TRBV7-2 with TRBJ1-1, with 8 bases fitting TRBD1. J lost 4 bases, V lost 3 bases, and 16 bases had no gene match. Germline V gives CDR1 SGHTA, CDR2 FQGNSA. This CDR3 comprises 18 residues. Looking up the rest from reference TRBV7-2 and TRBJ1-1 gives the full variable domain: GAGVSQSPSNKVTEKGKDVELRCDPISGHTALYWYRQSLGQGLEFLIYFQGNSAPDKSGLPSDRFSAERTGGSVSTLTIQRTQQEDSAVYLCASSFTLAGGSWPTEAFFGQGTRLTVV.

The chain employs TRBV24-1 and TRBJ2-3, with D possibly matching TRBD2 (6 bases). V lost 9 bases to trimming and J lost 3 bases, with 15 bases between them. This CDR3 has 14 amino acids. The germline CDR1 and CDR2 sequences are KGHDR and SFDVKD. The DNA for the CDR3 is TGTGCCACCGGCCAGCGGGTTAATACAGATACGCAGTATTTT. This sequence encodes CATGQRVNTDTQYF.

This sequence joins TRBV5-5 and TRBJ2-7, with 11 bases that match TRBD2. The CDR3 is 14 amino acids. Trimming at V came to 4 bases and at J to 4 bases, leaving 4 bases not matched to a gene. CDR1 is SGHKS, CDR2 YYEKEE, per germline (reference sequence). CDR3 loop: CASSPGLAAYEQYF. CDR3 DNA: TGTGCCAGCAGCCCGGGACTAGCGGCATACGAGCAGTACTTC.

The CDR3 nucleotides read TGTGCCAGCAGTTTCTTGGGCAGGGGGGTTACAACTGAAGCTTTCTTT. Translating gives CASSFLGRGVTTEAFF. The chain is built from TRBV27 and TRBJ1-1; TRBD1 matches at 7 bases. CDR1 is MNHEY and CDR2 is SMNVEV in the germline V gene (reference sequence). The CDR3 extends over 16 amino acids. V lost 3 bases, J lost 5 bases, and 12 bases stayed unmatched.

The chain has TRBV30 and TRBJ1-1; D gene uncertain. Germline CDR1 is GTSNPN and CDR2 is SVGIG (reference sequence). The V end lost 0 bases, the J end lost 0 bases, and 11 bases lay between the germline ends. The CDR3 length is 15 residues. This CDR3 reads CAWSVGGSMNTEAFF. The CDR3 region has the DNA TGTGCCTGGAGTGTAGGAGGGAGCATGAACACTGAAGCTTTCTTT. Combining the CDR3 with reference TRBV30 and TRBJ1-1 gives the whole variable domain SQTIHQWPATLVQPVGSPLSLECTVEGTSNPNLYWYRQAAGRGLQLLFYSVGIGQISSEVPQNLSASRPQDRQFILSSKKLLLSDSGFYLCAWSVGGSMNTEAFFGQGTRLTVV.

This chain links TRBV4-3 with TRBJ1-1; the D is unclear. Germline CDR1 is LGHNA and CDR2 is YSLEER. CDR3 length: 15 amino acids. V dropped 0 bases and J dropped 7 bases, with 15 bases sitting between them. The DNA for the CDR3 is TGCGCCAGCAGCCAAGATCTAATGCGTAATGATGAAGCTTTCTTT. Translating gives CASSQDLMRNDEAFF.

The J gene is TRBJ1-1, the V gene TRBV2, with a possible D match to TRBD1 (6 bases). Germline CDR1 reads SNHLY; CDR2 reads FYNNEI. This CDR3 is built from 13 residues. Deletions cut 5 bases from V and 4 bases from J, with 11 bases between. The CDR3 bases are TGTGCCAGCAGTAAGGACAGAAGCACTGAAGCTTTCTTT. This translates into CASSKDRSTEAFF.